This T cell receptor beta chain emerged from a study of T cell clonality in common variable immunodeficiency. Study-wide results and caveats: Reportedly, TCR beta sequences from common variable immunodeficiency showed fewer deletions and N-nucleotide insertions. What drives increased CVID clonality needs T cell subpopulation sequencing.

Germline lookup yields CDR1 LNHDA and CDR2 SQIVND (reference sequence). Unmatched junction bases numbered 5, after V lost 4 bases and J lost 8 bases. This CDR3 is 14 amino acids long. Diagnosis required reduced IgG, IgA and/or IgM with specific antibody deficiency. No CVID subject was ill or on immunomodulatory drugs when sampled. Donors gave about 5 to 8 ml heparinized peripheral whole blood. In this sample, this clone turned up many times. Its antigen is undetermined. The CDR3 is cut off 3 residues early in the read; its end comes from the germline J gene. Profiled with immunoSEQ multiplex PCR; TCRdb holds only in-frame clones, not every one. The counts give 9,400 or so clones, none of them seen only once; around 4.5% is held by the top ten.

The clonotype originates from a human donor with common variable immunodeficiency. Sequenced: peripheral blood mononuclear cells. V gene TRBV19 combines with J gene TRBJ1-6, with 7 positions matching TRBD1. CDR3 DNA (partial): TGTGCCAGTAGTACAACAGGGGCTTATTCACCC. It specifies CASSTTGAYSP. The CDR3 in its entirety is CASSTTGAYSPLHF. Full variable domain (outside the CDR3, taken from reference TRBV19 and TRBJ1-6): DGGITQSPKYLFRKEGQNVTLSCEQNLNHDAMYWYRQDPGQGLRLIYYSQIVNDFQKGDIAEGYSVSREKKESFPLTVTSAQKNPTAFYLCASSTTGAYSPLHFGNGTRLTVT.